Below are 23 T cell receptor beta chains sequenced from a single sample in a study of metastatic and nonmetastatic thyroid tumors. Thyroid surgery took place with no prior treatment in any patient. TCRdb re-processed the PCR reads through MiXCR. The repertoire holds about 93,000 clones, with more than 9.5% as singletons. Input material: blood. The source is a female donor with papillary thyroid cancer or a benign thyroid nodule (not recorded which). Some clones in this sample may be carry-over from other donors' samples.

This clone was counted ten times or more. This CDR3 fails to terminate in the conserved phenylalanine or tryptophan, so it likely reflects a read error. The V call is TRBV5-6, the J call TRBJ2-7; unclear D gene. Trimming cost V 3 bases and J 0 bases, with 7 bases left between them. CDR1 is SGHDT, CDR2 YYEEEE, per germline. The CDR3 has 13 amino acids. DNA of the CDR3: TGTGCCAGCAGCTATTATAACTCCTACGAGCAGTACCTC. Amino acid sequence: CASSYYNSYEQYL.

In its sample, this clone was seen many times. Compared with germline, one end of the junction differs, possibly owing to a read error. The rearrangement uses TRBV4-3 and TRBJ2-1, with a tentative D call TRBD2 (5 bases). CDR1 and CDR2 (germline): LGHNA, YSLEER. This CDR3 is built from 17 residues. The CDR3: CTSSQDHTSDSYNEQFF. The DNA of the CDR3 is TGCACCAGCAGCCAAGATCATACTAGTGACTCCTACAATGAGCAGTTCTTC.

This clone has at least ten counts. The chain is built from TRBV19 and TRBJ1-5, with TRBD1 matching 8 bases. The CDR3 has 15 amino acids. Germline CDR1 reads LNHDA; CDR2 reads SQIVND (reference sequence). Germline trimming cut 4 bases from V and 7 bases from J; bases unmatched to any gene: 9. The DNA for the CDR3 is TGTGCCAGTAGTAATACAGGGGGTGGGTGGCAGCCCCAGCATTTT. Translating gives CASSNTGGGWQPQHF.

This clone was picked up many times. The sample holds other DNA sequences that translate to the same CDR3. The chain recombines TRBV28 with TRBJ1-5, with 8 bases aligning to TRBD1. The ends lost 4 bases at V and 2 bases at J; junction bases unmatched: 13. The germline gives CDR1 MDHEN, CDR2 SYDVKM. This CDR3 region has 18 residues. Written as DNA, the CDR3 is TGTGCCAGCAGTTCCCTCATTGACAGGGGAAAGGGCAATCAGCCCCAGCATTTT. This codes for CASSSLIDRGKGNQPQHF.

At least ten counts were recorded for this clone. The J gene is TRBJ2-1, the V gene TRBV9; 12 bases line up with TRBD2. V lost 0 bases, J lost 10 bases, and 11 bases stayed unmatched. This CDR3 is built from 17 residues. CDR1 and CDR2 from the germline V gene are SGDLS and YYNGEE. The CDR3 here is CASSVGKDLAGGREQFF. Written as DNA, the CDR3 is TGTGCCAGCAGCGTAGGGAAGGACCTAGCGGGAGGGCGGGAGCAGTTCTTC.

This clone was detected many times. V gene TRBV20-1 combines with J gene TRBJ2-7, with 8 bases lining up with TRBD1. CDR1 and CDR2 (germline): DFQATT, SNEGSKA (reference sequence). The CDR3 consists of 13 residues. Trimming cost V 5 bases and J 1 base; bases outside gene matches: 4. CDR3 in amino acids: CSAQDRESYEQYF. The CDR3 DNA follows: TGCAGTGCTCAGGACAGGGAGTCCTACGAGCAGTACTTC.

This clone was observed many times. V is TRBV9 and J is TRBJ2-7; TRBD1 matches at 7 bases. V trimming: 4 bases; J trimming: 6 bases; junction bases outside the gene matches: 7. The CDR3 covers 13 residues. The germline V gene has CDR1 SGDLS and CDR2 YYNGEE. CDR3 DNA sequence: TGTGCCAGCAGCTTTACGGACAGGAGCGAGCAGTACTTC. This encodes CASSFTDRSEQYF.

This clone has a count of ten or more. The V and J genes are TRBV19 and TRBJ1-2, with D maybe TRBD1 (5 bases). Trimming cost V 6 bases and J 7 bases, with 9 bases left between them. Germline V CDR1 and CDR2: LNHDA, SQIVND (reference sequence). This CDR3 has 11 amino acids. CDR3 loop: CASRQGGGYTF. CDR3 sequence (DNA): TGTGCCAGTAGGCAGGGTGGTGGCTACACCTTC.

This clone occurred a few times. Since a much larger clone is just one base distant, this may be a read error. The CDR3 is CASSFSQEGEQYF. CDR3 in DNA: TGCGCCAGCAGCTTTTCGCAGGAGGGCGAGCAGTACTTC. The rearrangement uses TRBV5-1 and TRBJ2-7; perhaps TRBD2 as D (6 bases). The germline V gene encodes CDR1 SGHRS and CDR2 YFSETQ. The V gene lost 2 bases and the J gene lost 6 bases, with 12 bases spanning the gap. This CDR3 is built from 13 residues.

This clone was observed at least ten times. The chain joins TRBV30 to TRBJ1-6; no definite D call. Germline loops: CDR1 GTSNPN, CDR2 SVGIG (reference sequence). The CDR3 is 13 amino acids. Trimming shortened V by 1 base and J by 6 bases, and 7 bases separated the two germline ends. The CDR3 region is CAWSEGSNSPLHF. Here the CDR3 DNA reads TGTGCCTGGAGTGAAGGGAGTAATTCACCCCTCCACTTT.

The rearrangement uses TRBV12-3 or TRBV12-4 and TRBJ1-2; 7 nucleotides line up with TRBD1. Losses at the gene ends were 2 bases for V and 4 bases for J; bases not matched to a gene: 19. The CDR3 contains 19 residues. The DNA for the CDR3 is TGTGCCAGCAGTTTACCGCTTACAGGGGCAATTTCATCTACCTATGGCTACACCTTC. It yields the protein CASSLPLTGAISSTYGYTF.

This clone appeared a few times. V and J are TRBV28 and TRBJ2-3; 11 bases are a match to TRBD2. The V gene end was trimmed by 5 bases and the J gene end by 2 bases; junction bases not matched to a gene: 9. Germline CDR1 reads MDHEN; CDR2 reads SYDVKM. This CDR3 spans 17 amino acids. The CDR3 DNA follows: TGTGCCAGCAGTCCCCAAAGTAGCGGGAGGGACACAGATACGCAGTATTTT. This gives the protein CASSPQSSGRDTDTQYF.

Many counts were recorded for this clone. CDR3 DNA sequence: TGTGCCAGCAGTTTCTGGCGCACAGATACGCAGTATTTT. It codes for CASSFWRTDTQYF. The V and J genes are TRBV28 and TRBJ2-3; D gene uncertain. The CDR3 spans 13 residues. Germline values: CDR1 MDHEN, CDR2 SYDVKM. V was trimmed by 3 bases and J by 1 base, leaving 5 bases between them.

This clone was counted at least ten times. The chain carries TRBV13 and TRBJ2-7; 8 nucleotides line up with TRBD1. Trimming at V came to 6 bases and at J to 5 bases, leaving 9 bases not matched to a gene. Germline CDR1 and CDR2: PRHDT and FYEKMQ (reference sequence). The CDR3 totals 14 residues. CDR3 bases: TGTGCCAGCAGTCCGACAGGGGTTGGAAACGAGCAGTACTTC. It specifies CASSPTGVGNEQYF.

This clone was seen many times. The J gene is TRBJ2-1, the V gene TRBV20-1; 9 nucleotides align to TRBD1. V dropped 2 bases and J dropped 6; count of bases not matched to a gene: 8. The CDR3 consists of 15 residues. Germline V gives CDR1 DFQATT, CDR2 SNEGSKA (reference sequence). CDR3 nucleotides: TGCAGTGCTAGATTTCGGGACAGGGATGTCAATGAGCAGTTCTTC. Its protein product is CSARFRDRDVNEQFF.

The chain links TRBV30 to TRBJ2-7; D uncertain. Germline-derived CDR1 and CDR2 are GTSNPN and SVGIG (reference sequence). This CDR3 contains 13 residues. V lost 5 bases, J lost 1 base, and 12 bases lay in between. The CDR3 DNA follows: TGTGCCTGGGGTGGGGTGGGATCCTACGAGCAGTACTTC. Residues: CAWGGVGSYEQYF.

A word on this clone: A much larger clone lies a single base off, so this may be a read error. The V and J genes are TRBV7-9 and TRBJ2-1; D unresolved. Trimming removed 2 bases from V and 6 bases from J, with 11 bases in between. This CDR3 has 14 residues. CDR1 SEHNR and CDR2 FQNEAQ come from the germline V gene (reference sequence). Here the CDR3 DNA reads TGTGCCAGCAGCTTACCGAAAGGTGCCAATGAGCAGTTCTTC. This sequence encodes CASSLPKGANEQFF.

This clone was counted only a few times. The V call is TRBV12-3 or TRBV12-4, the J call TRBJ2-7; 7 bases align to TRBD2. The CDR3 runs 14 residues. The trim removed 6 bases at V and 9 bases at J, leaving 14 bases unmatched. The CDR3 is CASSLPGRSSLQYF. The CDR3 DNA reads as TGTGCCAGCAGCCTCCCCGGGAGGTCCTCTCTGCAGTACTTC.

In its sample, this clone was seen many times. V usage is TRBV7-3 and J usage is TRBJ1-2; perhaps TRBD1 as D (6 bases). With 2 bases removed from V and 13 bases from J, the gap between germline ends came to 14 bases. Looked up from germline, CDR1 is SGHTA and CDR2 is FQGTGA. The CDR3 has 12 amino acids. The CDR3 region has the DNA TGTGCCAGCAGCTTACCCCGGGACACTTGCACCTTC. Residues: CASSLPRDTCTF.

This clone has ten or more counts. This chain joins TRBV15 and TRBJ2-1; 8 nucleotides match TRBD2. The V gene's germline CDR1 is LNHNV and CDR2 YYDKDF (reference sequence). CDR3 size: 15 residues. Trimming at V came to 2 bases and at J to 9 bases, leaving 9 bases not matched to a gene. The CDR3 sequence is CATSRSRSGLAEQFF. The CDR3 DNA is TGTGCCACCAGCAGATCTCGCTCTGGACTAGCTGAGCAGTTCTTC.

This clone appeared many times. The rearrangement uses TRBV12-3 or TRBV12-4 and TRBJ1-2; D not certain. The V and J ends lost 6 bases and 7 bases respectively, with 9 bases between them. CDR3 length equals 11 residues. The CDR3: CASSNSGGYTF. The CDR3, as DNA: TGTGCCAGCAGCAACTCAGGTGGCTACACCTTC.

This clone has a count of ten or more. V usage is TRBV6-2 or TRBV6-3 and J usage is TRBJ2-5; 9 nucleotides align to TRBD1. Germline trimming cut 8 bases from V and 1 base from J; bases unmatched to any gene: 2. Germline CDR1 MNHEY, CDR2 SVGEGT. The CDR3 runs to 13 residues. CDR3 sequence (DNA): TGTGCCAGCGGACAGGGGATCCAAGAGACCCAGTACTTC. Encoded protein: CASGQGIQETQYF.

Worth noting for this clone: This sequence may be a read error, since a much larger clone differs from it by one base. The rearrangement joins TRBV2 to TRBJ2-2; a weak D match, TRBD2 (6 bases). The CDR3 runs 15 residues. The V gene's germline CDR1 is SNHLY and CDR2 FYNNEI. CDR3 sequence (DNA): TGTGCCAGCAGTCGGGCAGGGTGGAACGGAGGGGAGCCGTTTTTT. It yields the protein CASSRAGWNGGEPFF. Full variable domain (missing parts from reference TRBV2 and TRBJ2-2): EPEVTQTPSHQVTQMGQEVILRCVPISNHLYFYWYRQILGQKVEFLVSFYNNEISEKSEIFDDQFSVERPDGSNFTLKIRSTKLEDSAMYFCASSRAGWNGGEPFFGEGSRLTVL.